These T cell receptor beta chains were read from a single sample in a study of blood T cell repertoires in COVID-19. TCRdb's copy holds only in-frame clones and misses some; the assay was immunoSEQ multiplex PCR. Counted here are about 200,000 clones, around 87% occurring once; the ten biggest clones make up 3% to 3.5%. Sequencing was carried out using peripheral blood. These receptors came from a man aged 55 to 70 with acute or convalescent COVID-19. CDR3s leave out the opening cysteine and the closing phenylalanine or tryptophan. Rows may omit the clone size; those that give it use once, few, many or a size class.

CDR3: SASRLAGRTDTQY
size: .
V: TRBV20-1
J: TRBJ2-3

CDR3: SASTADTQY
size: .
V: TRBV20-1
J: TRBJ2-3

CDR3: ASSLGLAGSGAQY
size: .
V: TRBV7-2
J: TRBJ2-5

CDR3: ASRQGAYEQY
size: .
V: TRBV2
J: TRBJ2-7

CDR3: ASSQLPGQGEGYT
size: .
V: TRBV7-3
J: TRBJ1-2

CDR3: ASNIGGVSNSPLH
size: .
V: TRBV7-8
J: TRBJ1-6

CDR3: ASSLVQGRTGELF
size: .
V: TRBV5-4
J: TRBJ2-2

CDR3: ASSQLEQGSNQPQH
size: .
V: TRBV4-1
J: TRBJ1-5

CDR3: ASSSGTGESYGYT
size: .
V: TRBV19
J: TRBJ1-2

CDR3: ASSEGIGTGSYEQY
size: .
V: TRBV2
J: TRBJ2-7

CDR3: ASSQPGTGQLYNEQF
size: once
V: TRBV4-3
J: TRBJ2-1

CDR3: ASSLNANYGYT
size: .
V: TRBV7-8
J: TRBJ1-2

CDR3: ASSFVGVNYGYT
size: few
V: TRBV7-9
J: TRBJ1-2

CDR3: ASSLEAGPSPN
size: .
V: TRBV11-2
J: TRBJ1-2

CDR3: ASSLAGGGAYNEQF
size: .
V: TRBV5-1
J: TRBJ2-1

CDR3: ATSGRQRSNQPQH
size: .
V: TRBV15
J: TRBJ1-5

CDR3: ASSQEVIAGGKETQY
size: .
V: TRBV3-1/TRBV3-2
J: TRBJ2-5

CDR3: ASSQARGFGWQETQY
size: .
V: TRBV14
J: TRBJ2-5

CDR3: ASSYETPNEKLF
size: .
V: TRBV6-6
J: TRBJ1-4

CDR3: ASSDTGTGSNEQF
size: .
V: TRBV25-1
J: TRBJ2-1

CDR3: ASSGGVGTSGFGVDEQF
size: .
V: TRBV5-5
J: TRBJ2-1

CDR3: ASSVAAGTEAF
size: .
V: TRBV9
J: TRBJ1-1

CDR3: ASSPLIRTENTEAF
size: .
V: TRBV19
J: TRBJ1-1